This section outlines one TCR beta chain sequence together with its context. Sequenced by immunoSEQ multiplex PCR; TCRdb stores in-frame clones only, minus some. The sample yields 150,000 to 200,000 clones, over 75% seen once. This sample is part of a study of blood T cell repertoires in COVID-19. Across the whole study: The cDNA or gDNA used as material had been derived from T cells, B-cell-depleted T cells, or PBMCs.

The junction had 7 bases not matched to a gene; V was cut back by 5 bases and J by 5 bases. CDR3 length: 15 amino acids. Germline CDR1 and CDR2: MDHEN and SYDVKM. Sequencing was done on a sample of PBMCs or T cells enriched from blood (not recorded which). This chain links TRBV28 with TRBJ2-7; 12 bases agree with TRBD1. The receptor's source is a young woman who had recovered from COVID-19. As DNA, the CDR3 is TGTGCCAGCAGTCGCGGGACAGGGGGCCCCAACGAGCAGTACTTC. Translation gives CASSRGTGGPNEQYF. Full variable domain (rest looked up from reference TRBV28 and TRBJ2-7): DVKVTQSSRYLVKRTGEKVFLECVQDMDHENMFWYRQDPGLGLRLIYFSYDVKMKEKGDIPEGYSVSREKKERFSLILESASTNQTSMYLCASSRGTGGPNEQYFGPGTRLTVT.